This T cell receptor (beta chain) was sequenced during a study of blood T cell repertoires in COVID-19. Study details: Material from acute and convalescent COVID-19 was sourced from the United States, Italy and Spain. The analysed material was cDNA or gDNA that came from T cells, B-cell-depleted T cells, or PBMCs.

In the authors' methods: Reference gene primer amplification in the assay estimated nucleated cell counts. The data were produced by immunoSEQ multiplex PCR, yet TCRdb's version contains in-frame clones alone and is incomplete. V and J calls and clone size follow that table, whereas D and trimming were derived from the DNA. The data show around 310,000 clones, with about 89% seen just once and roughly an eighth held by the top ten. Germline V CDR1 and CDR2: SGHAT, FQNNGV. V shed 7 bases and J shed 6 bases, with 19 bases lying between them. This CDR3 is 15 amino acids long. The receptor comes from a woman in her sixties or seventies with acute or convalescent COVID-19. Source material: peripheral blood. The V call is TRBV11-2, the J call TRBJ2-1, with D perhaps matching TRBD2 (6 bases). The CDR3 here is CASKSGGVVVNEQFF. CDR3 coding DNA: TGTGCCAGCAAATCCGGAGGGGTGGTAGTCAATGAGCAGTTCTTC. Drawing the rest from reference TRBV11-2 and TRBJ2-1, the complete variable domain is EAGVAQSPRYKIIEKRQSVAFWCNPISGHATLYWYQQILGQGPKLLIQFQNNGVVDDSQLPKDRFSAERLKGVDSTLKIQPAKLEDSAVYLCASKSGGVVVNEQFFGPGTRLTVL.